These T cell receptor beta chains were read from a single sample in a study of T cells in Graves' hyperthyroidism and ophthalmopathy. TCRdb reprocessed the multiplex PCR reads via MiXCR and lists one record per CDR3 protein. Altogether approximately 700,000 distinct CDR3 sequences are present, over 15% being singletons, with the ten largest covering around 8.1%. The source material was blood. The receptors come from a man between 18 and 35 years old with Graves' hyperthyroidism. Each CDR3 is given with its conserved first and last residue. Each record gives: D gene, J gene, V gene, clone size, CDR3 protein, CDR3 DNA. A D gene is named only where the DNA matches it firmly. Clone size is shown for a subset of rows, as once, few, many or a class of expanded clone.

>.|TRBJ2-7|TRBV6-1|.
CASSGRERLAYEQYF
TGTGCCAGCAGTGGCCGGGAGAGATTAGCCTACGAGCAGTACTTC
>.|TRBJ1-1|TRBV2|many
CASSQQGLGNTEAFF
TGTGCCAGCAGCCAACAGGGACTGGGGAACACTGAAGCTTTCTTT
>TRBD2|TRBJ2-1|TRBV11-3|.
CASSLIQTSAYNEQFF
TGTGCCAGCAGCTTAATACAGACTAGCGCCTACAATGAGCAGTTCTTC
>.|TRBJ2-1|TRBV6-2/TRBV6-3|few
CASSYPHSGSLVNEQFF
TGTGCCAGCAGTTACCCTCATAGCGGAAGCTTAGTAAATGAGCAGTTCTTC
>TRBD2|TRBJ2-3|TRBV7-9|.
CASSLSSGRASTDTQYF
TGTGCCAGCAGCTTATCCAGCGGGAGGGCTAGCACAGATACGCAGTATTTT
>.|TRBJ2-5|TRBV20-1|.
CSARDGRETQYF
TGCAGTGCTAGAGATGGCCGGGAGACCCAGTACTTC
>TRBD1|TRBJ2-3|TRBV2|many
CASSEAQGGLSTDTQYF
TGTGCCAGCAGTGAAGCGCAAGGGGGCTTAAGCACAGATACGCAGTATTTT
>.|TRBJ2-3|TRBV10-3|.
CAISEVGRWETDTQYF
TGTGCCATCAGTGAAGTAGGGAGGTGGGAGACAGATACGCAGTATTTT
>.|TRBJ2-5|TRBV28|many
CASSLYGSVQETQYF
TGTGCCAGCAGTTTATACGGGAGTGTCCAAGAGACCCAGTACTTC
>.|TRBJ1-2|TRBV5-6|.
CASRTGTKALTMGYTF
TGTGCCAGCAGGACCGGGACAAAAGCCTTAACTATGGGCTACACCTTC
>TRBD2|TRBJ2-3|TRBV12-3/TRBV12-4|many
CASRASLAGLQYF
TGTGCCAGCAGAGCCTCCCTAGCGGGACTTCAGTATTTT
>.|TRBJ2-7|TRBV6-5|many
CASSYSRTPNHFGQYF
TGTGCCAGCAGTTACTCCCGGACACCCAACCATTTCGGGCAGTACTTC
>TRBD1|TRBJ1-1|TRBV30|many
CAMGQQNTEAFF
TGTGCCATGGGACAGCAGAACACTGAAGCTTTCTTT